The text below deals with one TCR beta chain. The data were obtained in a study of control samples from healthy donors and cancer patients. CDR1 SGDLS and CDR2 YYNGEE come from the germline V gene. The CDR3 covers 15 residues. Trimming took off 0 bases at V and 2 bases at J, with 10 bases between the two ends. Clones were sequenced by immunoSEQ multiplex PCR, and TCRdb holds only the in-frame ones, with some missing. The sample has fewer than 90,000 clones, around 87% seen once. This rearrangement joins TRBV9 to TRBJ2-3; D gene uncertain. The sequence came from a man aged 45-65 years in good health. Material: blood. As DNA, the CDR3 is TGTGCCAGCAGCGTAGCTACGACCTACACAGATACGCAGTATTTT. It translates to CASSVATTYTDTQYF.